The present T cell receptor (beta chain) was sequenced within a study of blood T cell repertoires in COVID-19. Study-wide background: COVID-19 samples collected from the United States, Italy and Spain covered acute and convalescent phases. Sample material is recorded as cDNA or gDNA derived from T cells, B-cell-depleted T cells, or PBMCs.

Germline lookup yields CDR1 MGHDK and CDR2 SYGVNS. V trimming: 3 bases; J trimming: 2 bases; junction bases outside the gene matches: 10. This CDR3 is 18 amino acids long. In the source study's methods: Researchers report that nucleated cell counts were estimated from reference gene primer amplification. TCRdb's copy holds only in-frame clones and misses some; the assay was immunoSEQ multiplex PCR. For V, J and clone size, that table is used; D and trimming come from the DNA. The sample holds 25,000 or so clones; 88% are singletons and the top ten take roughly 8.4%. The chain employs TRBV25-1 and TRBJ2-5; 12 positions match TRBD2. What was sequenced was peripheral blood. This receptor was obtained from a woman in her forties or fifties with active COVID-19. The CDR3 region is CASSEPPELAGGQETQYF. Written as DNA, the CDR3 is TGTGCCAGCAGTGAGCCCCCCGAGCTAGCGGGAGGGCAAGAGACCCAGTACTTC.